The sequence of this T cell receptor beta chain was determined in a study of identical twins. Study-wide results and caveats: Beta out-of-frame twin sharing showed a weaker excess. For zero-insertion analyses, partial confounding could come from invariant MAIT and iNKT cells.

Template switching created a universal primer site, and the cDNA included unique molecular identifiers. Each CDR3 protein gets one entry after TCRdb re-called the 5' RACE reads with MiXCR. Among some 570,000 distinct CDR3 sequences listed, around 24% were seen once. The sample holds a few counts of this clonotype. Its cognate antigen is unknown. Deletions cut 0 bases from V and 0 bases from J, with 10 bases between. CDR3 length: 16 residues. The germline gives CDR1 SGHKS, CDR2 YYEKEE (reference sequence). These sequences were also reported in another study, on yellow fever vaccine responses in identical twins.

The receptor comes from a woman in her late teens or twenties in good health. The specimen sequenced was CD4+ T cells sorted from blood. The chain employs TRBV5-5 and TRBJ2-1; D gene uncertain. CDR3: CASSLVNSLSYNEQFF. Here the CDR3 DNA reads TGTGCCAGCAGCTTGGTGAACAGTCTCTCCTACAATGAGCAGTTCTTC.